This TCR beta chain comes out of a study of CD8 T cells in Susac syndrome. Random hexamers were used to reverse transcribe the RNA input (roughly 0.5 to 1 ug). A single record per CDR3 protein comes from TCRdb applying MiXCR to the immunoSEQ multiplex PCR reads. The repertoire has 150,000 to 200,000 distinct CDR3 sequences, just over 90% of them found once; the top ten carry more than 0.11%. The specimen was CD4+ T cells from PBMCs. The receptor was derived from a human donor in good health.

The CDR3 region has the DNA TGTGCCAGCAGCTCGCCGTGGACGGATGTCTACGAGCAGTACTTC. It specifies CASSSPWTDVYEQYF. The chain joins TRBV11-2 to TRBJ2-7; D is uncertain. V was trimmed by 4 bases and J by 3 bases, leaving 16 bases between them. Germline V CDR1 and CDR2: SGHAT, FQNNGV. The CDR3 has 15 residues.